This record concerns one TCR beta chain sequence. Study processing details: Reference gene primer amplification in the assay estimated nucleated cell counts. Some clones are missing from TCRdb's copy, which holds only in-frame ones; the method was immunoSEQ multiplex PCR. V and J calls and clone size are copied from that table; D and trimming were computed from the DNA. Seen here are about 200,000 clones, about 85% observed once, and the top ten hold approximately 5%. This record comes from a study of blood T cell repertoires in COVID-19. J lost 7 bases, V lost 3 bases, and 16 bases had no gene match. CDR1 is LNHDA, CDR2 SQIVND, per germline (reference sequence). This CDR3 contains 17 residues.

The receptor's source is a woman older than 75 with acute or convalescent COVID-19. The chain is built from TRBV19 and TRBJ1-2, with 8 bases fitting TRBD1. The sample taken for sequencing was peripheral blood. CDR3 loop: CASSIESPRTGIAGYTF. In DNA, the CDR3 is TGTGCCAGTAGTATCGAAAGCCCCCGGACAGGGATTGCTGGCTACACCTTC.